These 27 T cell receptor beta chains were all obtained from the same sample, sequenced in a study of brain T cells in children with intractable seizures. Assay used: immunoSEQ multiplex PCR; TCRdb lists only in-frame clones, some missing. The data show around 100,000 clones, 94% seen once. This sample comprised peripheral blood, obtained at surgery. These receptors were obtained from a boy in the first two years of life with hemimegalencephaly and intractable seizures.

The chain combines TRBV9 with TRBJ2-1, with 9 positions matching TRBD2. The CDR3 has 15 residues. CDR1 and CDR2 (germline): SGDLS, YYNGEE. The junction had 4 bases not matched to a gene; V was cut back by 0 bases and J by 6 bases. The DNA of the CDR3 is TGTGCCAGCAGCGTAGGTAGCGGGAGTGCCAATGAGCAGTTCTTC. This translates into CASSVGSGSANEQFF. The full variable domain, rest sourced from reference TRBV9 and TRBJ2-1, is DSGVTQTPKHLITATGQRVTLRCSPRSGDLSVYWYQQSLDQGLQFLIQYYNGEERAKGNILERFSAQQFPDLHSELNLSSLELGDSALYFCASSVGSGSANEQFFGPGTRLTVL.

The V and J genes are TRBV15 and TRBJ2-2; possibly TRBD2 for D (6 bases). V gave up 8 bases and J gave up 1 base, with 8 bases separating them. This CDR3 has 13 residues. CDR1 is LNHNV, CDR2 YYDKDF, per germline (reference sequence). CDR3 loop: CATGRGNTGELFF. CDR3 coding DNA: TGTGCCACCGGGCGGGGGAACACCGGGGAGCTGTTTTTT.

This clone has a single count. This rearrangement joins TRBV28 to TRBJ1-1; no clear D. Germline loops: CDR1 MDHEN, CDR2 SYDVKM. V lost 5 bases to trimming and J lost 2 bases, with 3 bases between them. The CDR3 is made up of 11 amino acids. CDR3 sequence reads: CASSANTEAFF. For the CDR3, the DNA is TGTGCCAGCAGTGCCAACACTGAAGCTTTCTTT.

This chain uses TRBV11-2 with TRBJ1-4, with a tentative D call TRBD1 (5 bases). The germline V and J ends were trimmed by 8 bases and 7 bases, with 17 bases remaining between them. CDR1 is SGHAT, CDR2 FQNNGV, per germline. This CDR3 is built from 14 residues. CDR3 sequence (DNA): TGTGCCAGCGGAGGGGTAGGGTGGGGTGAAAAACTGTTTTTT. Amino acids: CASGGVGWGEKLFF.

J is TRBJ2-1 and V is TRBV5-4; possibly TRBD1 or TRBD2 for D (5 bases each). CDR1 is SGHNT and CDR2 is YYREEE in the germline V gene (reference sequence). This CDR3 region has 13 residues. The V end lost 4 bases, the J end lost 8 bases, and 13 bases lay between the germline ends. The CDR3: CASSERGGDEQFF. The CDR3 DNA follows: TGTGCCAGCAGCGAGAGGGGTGGGGATGAGCAGTTCTTC. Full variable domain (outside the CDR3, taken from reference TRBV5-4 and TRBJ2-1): ETGVTQSPTHLIKTRGQQVTLRCSSQSGHNTVSWYQQALGQGPQFIFQYYREEENGRGNFPPRFSGLQFPNYSSELNVNALELDDSALYLCASSERGGDEQFFGPGTRLTVL.

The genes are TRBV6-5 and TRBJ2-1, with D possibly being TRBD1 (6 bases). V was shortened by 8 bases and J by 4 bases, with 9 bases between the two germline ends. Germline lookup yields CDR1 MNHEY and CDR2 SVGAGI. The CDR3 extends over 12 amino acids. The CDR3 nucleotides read TGTGCCAGCTCCAGGGGATACAATGAGCAGTTCTTC. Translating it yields CASSRGYNEQFF.

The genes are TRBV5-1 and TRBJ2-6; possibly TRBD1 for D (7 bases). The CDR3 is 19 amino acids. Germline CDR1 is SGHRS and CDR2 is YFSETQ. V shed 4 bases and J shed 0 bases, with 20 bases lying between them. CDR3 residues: CASSPYGGGLSSGANVLTF. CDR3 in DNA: TGCGCCAGCAGCCCGTATGGAGGGGGCCTGAGCTCTGGGGCCAACGTCCTGACTTTC.

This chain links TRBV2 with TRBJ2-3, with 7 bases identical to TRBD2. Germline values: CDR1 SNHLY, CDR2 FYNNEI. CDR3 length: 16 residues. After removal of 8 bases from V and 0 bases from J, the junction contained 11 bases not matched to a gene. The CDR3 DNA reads TGTGCCAGCGCCGAACCCCGGGACTATAGCACAGATACGCAGTATTTT. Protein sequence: CASAEPRDYSTDTQYF.

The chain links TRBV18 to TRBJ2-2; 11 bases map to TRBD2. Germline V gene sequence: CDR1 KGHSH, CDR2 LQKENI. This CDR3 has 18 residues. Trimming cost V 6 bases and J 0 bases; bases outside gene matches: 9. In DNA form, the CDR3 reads TGTGCCAGCTCTCCCGGGACTAGCGGCGCCGCGAACACCGGGGAGCTGTTTTTT. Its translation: CASSPGTSGAANTGELFF.

CDR3 loop: CASSVDPPAGVYNEQFF. The CDR3 DNA is TGTGCCAGCAGCGTCGATCCCCCAGCGGGAGTATACAATGAGCAGTTCTTC. The chain links TRBV9 to TRBJ2-1; 8 bases map to TRBD2. Germline-derived CDR1 and CDR2 are SGDLS and YYNGEE. This CDR3 spans 17 amino acids. With 2 bases clipped from V and 4 bases from J, the junction kept 11 bases outside the gene matches.

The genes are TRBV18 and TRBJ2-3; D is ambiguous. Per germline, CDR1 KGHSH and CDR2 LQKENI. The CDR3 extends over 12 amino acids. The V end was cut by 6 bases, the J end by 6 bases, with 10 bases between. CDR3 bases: TGTGCCAGCTCCTCAATCGGGGATACGCAGTATTTT. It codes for CASSSIGDTQYF.

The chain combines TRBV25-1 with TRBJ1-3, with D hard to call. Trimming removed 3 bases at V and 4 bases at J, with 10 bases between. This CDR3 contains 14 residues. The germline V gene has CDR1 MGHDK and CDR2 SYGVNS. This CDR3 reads CASSDPFRGNTIYF. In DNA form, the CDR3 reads TGTGCCAGCAGTGACCCTTTTCGGGGAAACACCATATATTTT.

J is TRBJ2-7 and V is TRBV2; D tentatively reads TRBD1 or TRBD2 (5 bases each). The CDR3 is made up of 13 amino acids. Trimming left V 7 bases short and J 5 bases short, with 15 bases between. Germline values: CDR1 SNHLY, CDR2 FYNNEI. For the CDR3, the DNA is TGTGCCAGCACCAGGGTCGGCGGGCACGAGCAGTACTTC. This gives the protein CASTRVGGHEQYF. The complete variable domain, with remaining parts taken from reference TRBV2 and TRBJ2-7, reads EPEVTQTPSHQVTQMGQEVILRCVPISNHLYFYWYRQILGQKVEFLVSFYNNEISEKSEIFDDQFSVERPDGSNFTLKIRSTKLEDSAMYFCASTRVGGHEQYFGPGTRLTVT.

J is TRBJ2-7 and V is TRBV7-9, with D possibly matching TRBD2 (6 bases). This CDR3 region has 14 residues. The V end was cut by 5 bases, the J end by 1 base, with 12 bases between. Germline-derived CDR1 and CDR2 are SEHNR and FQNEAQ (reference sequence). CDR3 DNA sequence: TGTGCCAGCAGCCTGGGGCGGGGATCCTACGAGCAGTACTTC. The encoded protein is CASSLGRGSYEQYF.

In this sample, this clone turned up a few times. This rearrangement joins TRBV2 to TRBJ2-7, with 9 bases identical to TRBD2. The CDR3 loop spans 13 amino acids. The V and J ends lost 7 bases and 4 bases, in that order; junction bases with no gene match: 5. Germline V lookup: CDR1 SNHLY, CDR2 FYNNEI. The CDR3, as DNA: TGTGCCAGCAAAGCGGGAGGCTATTACGAGCAGTACTTC. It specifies CASKAGGYYEQYF.

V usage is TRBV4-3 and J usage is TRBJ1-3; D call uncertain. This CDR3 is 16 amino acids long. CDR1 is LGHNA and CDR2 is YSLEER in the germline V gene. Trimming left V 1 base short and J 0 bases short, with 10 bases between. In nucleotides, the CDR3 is TGCGCCAGCAGCCAAGTCAGTACCGGCTCTGGAAACACCATATATTTT. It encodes CASSQVSTGSGNTIYF.

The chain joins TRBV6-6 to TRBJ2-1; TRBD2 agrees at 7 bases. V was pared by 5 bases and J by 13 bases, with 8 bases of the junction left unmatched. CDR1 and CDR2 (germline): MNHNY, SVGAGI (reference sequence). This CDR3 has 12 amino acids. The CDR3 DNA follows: TGTGCCAGCAGTCGGGACTATCGAAACCAGTTCTTC. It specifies CASSRDYRNQFF.

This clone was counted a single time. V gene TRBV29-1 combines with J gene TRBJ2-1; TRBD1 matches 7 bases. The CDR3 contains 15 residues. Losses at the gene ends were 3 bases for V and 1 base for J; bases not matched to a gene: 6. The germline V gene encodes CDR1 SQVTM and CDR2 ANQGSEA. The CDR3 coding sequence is TGCAGCGTTGACGATCTGGGACAGTCCTACAATGAGCAGTTCTTC. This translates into CSVDDLGQSYNEQFF.

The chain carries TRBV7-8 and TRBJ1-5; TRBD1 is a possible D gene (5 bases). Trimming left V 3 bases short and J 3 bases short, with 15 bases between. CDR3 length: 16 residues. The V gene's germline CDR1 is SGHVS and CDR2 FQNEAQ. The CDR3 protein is CASSLGWQGSNQPQHF. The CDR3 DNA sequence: TGTGCCAGCAGCTTGGGTTGGCAGGGCTCCAATCAGCCCCAGCATTTT.

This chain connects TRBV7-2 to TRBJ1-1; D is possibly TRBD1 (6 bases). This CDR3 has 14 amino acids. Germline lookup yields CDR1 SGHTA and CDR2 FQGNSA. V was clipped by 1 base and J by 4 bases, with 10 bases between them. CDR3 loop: CASSLVEGGTEAFF. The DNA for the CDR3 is TGTGCCAGCAGCTTAGTGGAAGGGGGCACTGAAGCTTTCTTT.

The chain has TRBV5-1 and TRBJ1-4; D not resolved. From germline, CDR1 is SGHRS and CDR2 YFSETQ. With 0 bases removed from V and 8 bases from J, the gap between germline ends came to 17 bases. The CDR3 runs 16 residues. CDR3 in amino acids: CASSLDGRADGEKLFF. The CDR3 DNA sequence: TGCGCCAGCAGCTTGGACGGGCGAGCCGACGGCGAAAAACTGTTTTTT.

CDR3 in DNA: TGTGCCAGCAGCTTACCAGGCTCTTATCGGACCCAGTACTTC. Its translation: CASSLPGSYRTQYF. The chain carries TRBV7-2 and TRBJ2-5, with D hard to call. Germline V gene lookup returns CDR1 SGHTA and CDR2 FQGNSA. The CDR3 totals 14 residues. V shed 2 bases and J shed 7 bases, with 14 bases lying between them.

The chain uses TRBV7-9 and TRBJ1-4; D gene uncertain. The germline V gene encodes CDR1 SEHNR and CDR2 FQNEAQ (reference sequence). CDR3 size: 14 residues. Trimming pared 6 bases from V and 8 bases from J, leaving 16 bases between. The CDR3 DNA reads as TGTGCCAGCAGTCACAGCGGGGAGCAGGAAAAACTGTTTTTT. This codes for CASSHSGEQEKLFF.

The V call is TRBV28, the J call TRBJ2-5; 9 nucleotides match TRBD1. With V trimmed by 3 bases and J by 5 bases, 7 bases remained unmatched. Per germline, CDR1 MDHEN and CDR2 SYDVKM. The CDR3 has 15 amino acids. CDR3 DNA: TGTGCCAGCAGTTTGAAAACAGGGGGCGCGGAGACCCAGTACTTC. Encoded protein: CASSLKTGGAETQYF.

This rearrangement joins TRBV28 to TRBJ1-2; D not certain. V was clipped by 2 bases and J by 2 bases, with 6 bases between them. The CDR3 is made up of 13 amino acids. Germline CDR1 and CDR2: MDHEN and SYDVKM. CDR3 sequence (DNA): TGTGCCAGCAGTTTAAGGCGCAACTATGGCTACACCTTC. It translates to CASSLRRNYGYTF.

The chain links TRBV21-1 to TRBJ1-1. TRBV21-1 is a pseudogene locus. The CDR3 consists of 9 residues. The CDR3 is CASPSEAFF. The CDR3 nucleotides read TGTGCCAGCCCGTCTGAAGCTTTCTTT.

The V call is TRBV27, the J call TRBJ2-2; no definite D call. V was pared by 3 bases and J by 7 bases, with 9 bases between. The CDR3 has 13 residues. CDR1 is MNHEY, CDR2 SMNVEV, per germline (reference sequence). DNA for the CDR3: TGTGCCAGCAGTTTGGGTTTTCTCGGGGAGCTGTTTTTT. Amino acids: CASSLGFLGELFF.